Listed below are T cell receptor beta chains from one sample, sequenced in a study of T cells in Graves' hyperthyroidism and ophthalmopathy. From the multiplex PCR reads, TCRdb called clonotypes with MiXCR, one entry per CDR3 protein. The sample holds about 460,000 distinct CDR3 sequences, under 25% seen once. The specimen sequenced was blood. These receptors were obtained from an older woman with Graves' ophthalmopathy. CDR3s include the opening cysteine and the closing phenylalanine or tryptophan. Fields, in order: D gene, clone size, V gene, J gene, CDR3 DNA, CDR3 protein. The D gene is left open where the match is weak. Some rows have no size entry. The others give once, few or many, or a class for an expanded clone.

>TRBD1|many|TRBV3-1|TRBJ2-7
TGTGCCAGCAGCCAAGCGGAGACAGGGCCCTACGAGCAGTACTTC
CASSQAETGPYEQYF
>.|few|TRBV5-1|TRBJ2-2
TGTGCCAGCAGCTTAAGACCTAACACCGGGGAGCTGTTTTTT
CASSLRPNTGELFF
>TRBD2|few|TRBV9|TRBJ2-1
TGTGCCAGCAACCTAGGGAGGGGCTCCTACAATGAGCAGTTCTTC
CASNLGRGSYNEQFF
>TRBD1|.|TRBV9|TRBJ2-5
TGTGCCAGCAGCGCCGGGACAGGGGGTCTCAAAGAGACCCAGTACTTC
CASSAGTGGLKETQYF
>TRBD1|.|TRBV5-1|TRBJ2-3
TGCGCCAGCAGCCTCGACAGGGACAGCCCAGATACGCAGTATTTT
CASSLDRDSPDTQYF
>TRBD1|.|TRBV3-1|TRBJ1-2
TGTGCCAGCAGCTTGGGTTCGCCGGGACAGGGATTTCATGGCTACACCTTC
CASSLGSPGQGFHGYTF
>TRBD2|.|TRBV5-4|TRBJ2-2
TGTGCCAGCAGCTTCGGCGGGAGTTACTCCGGGGAGCTGTTTTTT
CASSFGGSYSGELFF
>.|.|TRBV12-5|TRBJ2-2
TGTGCTAGTGGTTTGAGGAGGACCGGGGAGCTGTTTTTT
CASGLRRTGELFF
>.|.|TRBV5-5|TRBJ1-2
TGTGCCAGCAGCTTCGAGGGGACAACCTTTAACTATGGCTACACCTTC
CASSFEGTTFNYGYTF
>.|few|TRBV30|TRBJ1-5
TGTGCCTGGAGTATGGACGCTCTACAGCCCCAGCATTTT
CAWSMDALQPQHF
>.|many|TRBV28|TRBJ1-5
TGTGCCAGCAAAAGGGGTCGGCAGCCCCAGCATTTT
CASKRGRQPQHF
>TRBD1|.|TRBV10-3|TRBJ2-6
TGTGCCATCAGGCCGGGACAGGGGATCTCTGGGGCCAACGTCCTGACTTTC
CAIRPGQGISGANVLTF
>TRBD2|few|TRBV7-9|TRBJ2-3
TGTGCCAGCAGCTTAGCCTCTGGACTAGCGAACACAGATACGCAGTATTTT
CASSLASGLANTDTQYF
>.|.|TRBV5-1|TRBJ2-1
TGCGCCAGCACGCCTGGATTCGCCTACAATGAGCAGTTCTTC
CASTPGFAYNEQFF
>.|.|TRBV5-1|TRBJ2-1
TGCGCCAGCAGCTTTGCGGTAAATGATGAGCAGTTCTTC
CASSFAVNDEQFF
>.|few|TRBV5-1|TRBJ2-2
TGCGCCAGCAGCTCCCCTACCCCCGGGGAGCTGTTTTTT
CASSSPTPGELFF
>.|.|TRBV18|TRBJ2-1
TGTGCCAGCTCACCACCGAACAGCTTCTACAATGAGCAGTTCTTC
CASSPPNSFYNEQFF
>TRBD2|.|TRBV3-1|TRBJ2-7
TGTGCCAGCAGCCAAGAACTAGCGGGAGCCTCCGAGCAGTACTTC
CASSQELAGASEQYF
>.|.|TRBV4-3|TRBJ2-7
TGCGCCAGCAGCCAAGTTGCCAGGGGAGGATACGAGCAGTACTTC
CASSQVARGGYEQYF
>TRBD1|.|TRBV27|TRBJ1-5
TGTGCCAGCAGTTCCCGGGACAGGGGCATGGCCCGGCATTTT
CASSSRDRGMARHF
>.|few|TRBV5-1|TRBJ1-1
TGCGCCAGCCGCACTGAGGGCGGAAACACTGAAGCTTTCTTT
CASRTEGGNTEAFF
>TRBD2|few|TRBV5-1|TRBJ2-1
TGCGCCAGCAGCTTGGCTCGGACTAGCGGGAGAAATGAGCAGTTCTTC
CASSLARTSGRNEQFF
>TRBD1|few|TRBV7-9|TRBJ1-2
TGTGCCAGCAGCGCGACAGGGGACTATGGCTACACCTTC
CASSATGDYGYTF
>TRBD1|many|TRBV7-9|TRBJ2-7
TGTGCCAGCAGCTTCCCGGGACAGGGGGCTCGCGAGCAGTACTTC
CASSFPGQGAREQYF
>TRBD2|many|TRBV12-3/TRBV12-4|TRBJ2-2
TGTGCCAGCAGTTTAGCGACTAGCGGGCCCGGGGAGCTGTTTTTT
CASSLATSGPGELFF
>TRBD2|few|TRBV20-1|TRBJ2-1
TGCAGTGCTAGAGATCTGGGGCTAGCGGGAGGGTACAATGAGCAGTTCTTC
CSARDLGLAGGYNEQFF
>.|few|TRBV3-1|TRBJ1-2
TGTGCCAGCAGCCAAGGGGCCGTCTTGTCGGGGGGCTACACCTTC
CASSQGAVLSGGYTF
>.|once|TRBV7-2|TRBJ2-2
TGTGCCAGCAGCCTTTCTCCTTCGAGCACCGGGGAGCTGTTTTTT
CASSLSPSSTGELFF
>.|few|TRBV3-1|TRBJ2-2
TGTGCCAGCAGCCAAGGACCTGCTCAGCTCGGGGAGCTGTTTTTT
CASSQGPAQLGELFF
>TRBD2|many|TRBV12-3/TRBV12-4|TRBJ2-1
TGTGCCAGCAGTTTACTCCCCAGCGGGAGATACAATGAGCAGTTCTTC
CASSLLPSGRYNEQFF
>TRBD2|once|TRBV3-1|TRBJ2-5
TGTGCCGGCAGCCAAGATAGAACGAGCGGGAGGGCCCGAGAGACCCAGTACTTC
CAGSQDRTSGRARETQYF
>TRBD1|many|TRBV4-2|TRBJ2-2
TGTGCCAGCAGCCAACGTGCAGGGGGCAACACCGGGGAGCTGTTTTTT
CASSQRAGGNTGELFF
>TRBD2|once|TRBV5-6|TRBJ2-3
TGTGCCAGCAGCCTGGTGAGGGCGGGAGGGCCATGGGATACGCAGTATTTT
CASSLVRAGGPWDTQYF
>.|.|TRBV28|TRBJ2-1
TGTGCCAGCAGTATCCTCACCAATGAGCAGTTCTTC
CASSILTNEQFF
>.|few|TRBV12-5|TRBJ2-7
TGTGCTAGGGTAAGGGCCTTAGGGGTAAGCTCCTACGAGCAGTACTTC
CARVRALGVSSYEQYF
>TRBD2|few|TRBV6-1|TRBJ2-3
TGTGCCAGCAGTCTAAGGACTAGCGTAAGCACAGATACGCAGTATTTT
CASSLRTSVSTDTQYF
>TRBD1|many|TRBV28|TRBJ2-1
TGTGCCAGCAGAAGCGGGACAGGGTACAATGAGCAGTTCTTC
CASRSGTGYNEQFF
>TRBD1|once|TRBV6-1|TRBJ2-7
TGTGCCAGCAGCACACAGGGACAGTCAGCCTACGAGCAGTACTTC
CASSTQGQSAYEQYF
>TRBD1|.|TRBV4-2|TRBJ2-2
TGTGCCAGCAGCTTGACAGGGGCCTTTACTACCGGGGAGCTGTTTTTT
CASSLTGAFTTGELFF
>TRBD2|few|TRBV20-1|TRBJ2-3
TGCAGTGCTAGTACCCCTCGACTAGCGCAAAAAGATACGCAGTATTTT
CSASTPRLAQKDTQYF
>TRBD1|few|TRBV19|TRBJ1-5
TGTGCCAGTAGAAACACAGGGGGCGCAGGGTCTAGCAATCAGCCCCAGCATTTT
CASRNTGGAGSSNQPQHF
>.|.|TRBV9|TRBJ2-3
TGTGCCAGCAGCGTAGTGTTTACAGATACGCAGTATTTT
CASSVVFTDTQYF
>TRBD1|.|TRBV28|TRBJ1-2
TGTGCCGGCTCAATCTATTCAGGGACAGGGTGGCTGTACACCTTC
CAGSIYSGTGWLYTF
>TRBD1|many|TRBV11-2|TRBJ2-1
TGTGCCAGCAGCTTAGTTAGTATGACAGGGACCAATGAGCAGTTCTTC
CASSLVSMTGTNEQFF
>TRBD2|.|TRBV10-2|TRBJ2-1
TGCGCCAGCGTCCCTAGCGGGAGGGTAAATGAGCAGTTCTTC
CASVPSGRVNEQFF
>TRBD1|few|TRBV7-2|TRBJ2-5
TGTGCCAGCAGCCCGGACAGGCCCCTAGGGACCCAGTACTTC
CASSPDRPLGTQYF
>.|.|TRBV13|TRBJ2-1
TGTGCCAGCAGCTTGCGGGCTCGGGCCGACTACAATGAGCAGTTCTTC
CASSLRARADYNEQFF